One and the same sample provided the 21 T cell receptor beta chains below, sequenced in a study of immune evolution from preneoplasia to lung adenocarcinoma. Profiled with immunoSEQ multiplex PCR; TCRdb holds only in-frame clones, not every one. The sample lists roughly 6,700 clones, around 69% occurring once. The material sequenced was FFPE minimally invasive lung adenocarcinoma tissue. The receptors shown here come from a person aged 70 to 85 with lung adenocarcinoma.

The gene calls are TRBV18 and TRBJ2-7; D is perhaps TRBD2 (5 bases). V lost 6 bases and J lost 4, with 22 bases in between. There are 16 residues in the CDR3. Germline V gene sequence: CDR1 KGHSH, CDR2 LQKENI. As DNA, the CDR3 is TGTGCCAGCTCCGCGACTCGGCGGGTTAAAACGTACGAGCAGTACTTC. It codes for CASSATRRVKTYEQYF.

DNA of the CDR3: TGCAGTGCTTGGGGGGGTTACGAGCAGTACTTC. Encoded protein: CSAWGGYEQYF. The chain joins TRBV20-1 to TRBJ2-7, with 7 bases matching TRBD2. V shed 5 bases and J 4 bases; nucleotides not matched to a gene: 2. The CDR3 is 11 amino acids. The V gene's germline CDR1 is DFQATT and CDR2 SNEGSKA (reference sequence).

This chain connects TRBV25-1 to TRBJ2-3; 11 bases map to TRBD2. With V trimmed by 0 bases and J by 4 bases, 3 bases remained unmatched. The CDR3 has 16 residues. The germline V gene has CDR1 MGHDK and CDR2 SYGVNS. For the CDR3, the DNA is TGTGCCAGCAGTGAATATCAGACTAGCGGGGCAGATACGCAGTATTTT. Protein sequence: CASSEYQTSGADTQYF. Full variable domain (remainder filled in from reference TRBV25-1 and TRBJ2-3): EADIYQTPRYLVIGTGKKITLECSQTMGHDKMYWYQQDPGMELHLIHYSYGVNSTEKGDLSSESTVSRIRTEHFPLTLESARPSHTSQYLCASSEYQTSGADTQYFGPGTRLTVL.

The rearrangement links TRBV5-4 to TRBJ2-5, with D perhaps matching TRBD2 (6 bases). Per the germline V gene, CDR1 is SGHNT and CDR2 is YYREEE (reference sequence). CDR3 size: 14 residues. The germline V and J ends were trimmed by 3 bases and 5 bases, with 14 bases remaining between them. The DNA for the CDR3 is TGTGCCAGCAGCTCTGGGGGGACTGGGGAGACCCAGTACTTC. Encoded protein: CASSSGGTGETQYF.

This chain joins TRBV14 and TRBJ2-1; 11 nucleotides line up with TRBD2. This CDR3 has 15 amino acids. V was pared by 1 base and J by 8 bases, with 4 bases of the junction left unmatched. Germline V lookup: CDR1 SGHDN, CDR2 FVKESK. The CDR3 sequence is CASSQGLAGGDEQFF. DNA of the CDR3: TGTGCCAGCAGCCAAGGGCTAGCGGGAGGAGATGAGCAGTTCTTC.

CDR3 in DNA: TGTGCCAGCTCCCCTACGGGGTTCGCTTCGACCGGGGAGCTGTTTTTT. Protein product: CASSPTGFASTGELFF. The gene calls are TRBV18 and TRBJ2-2, with D tentatively TRBD2 (5 bases). This CDR3 is 16 amino acids long. Between the trimmed V and J ends, which lost 6 bases and 5 bases, there was a span of 19 bases. Looked up from germline, CDR1 is KGHSH and CDR2 is LQKENI.

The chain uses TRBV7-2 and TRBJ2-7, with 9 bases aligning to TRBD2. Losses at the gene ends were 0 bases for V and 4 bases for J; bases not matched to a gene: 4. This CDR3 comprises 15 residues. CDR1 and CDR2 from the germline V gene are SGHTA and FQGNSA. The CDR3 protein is CASSLAAGGIYEQYF. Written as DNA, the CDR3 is TGTGCCAGCAGCTTAGCAGCGGGAGGTATTTACGAGCAGTACTTC.

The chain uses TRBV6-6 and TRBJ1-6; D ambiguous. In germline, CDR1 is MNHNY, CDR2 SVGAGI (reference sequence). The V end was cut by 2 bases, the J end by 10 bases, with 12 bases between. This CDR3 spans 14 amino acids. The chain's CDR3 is CASSYQEQRSPLHF. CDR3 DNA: TGTGCCAGCAGTTACCAAGAACAGAGGTCACCCCTCCACTTT.

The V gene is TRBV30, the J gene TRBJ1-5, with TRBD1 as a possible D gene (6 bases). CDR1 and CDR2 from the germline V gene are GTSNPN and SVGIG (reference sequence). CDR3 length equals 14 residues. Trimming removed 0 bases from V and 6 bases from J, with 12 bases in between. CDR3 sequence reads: CAWSVSGAGQPQHF. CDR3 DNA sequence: TGTGCCTGGAGTGTCTCGGGGGCTGGTCAGCCCCAGCATTTT.

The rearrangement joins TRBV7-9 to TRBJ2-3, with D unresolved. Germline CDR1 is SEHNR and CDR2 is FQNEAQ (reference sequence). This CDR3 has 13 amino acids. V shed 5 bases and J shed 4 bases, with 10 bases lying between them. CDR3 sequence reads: CASSPGYSDTQYF. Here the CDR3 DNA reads TGTGCCAGCAGCCCAGGTTATTCAGATACGCAGTATTTT.

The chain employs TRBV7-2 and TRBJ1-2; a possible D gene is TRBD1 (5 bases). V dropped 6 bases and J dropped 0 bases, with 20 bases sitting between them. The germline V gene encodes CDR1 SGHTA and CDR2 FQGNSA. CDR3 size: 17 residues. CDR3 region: CASSWSGQPQPNYGYTF. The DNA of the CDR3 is TGTGCCAGCAGTTGGTCAGGGCAGCCCCAACCTAACTATGGCTACACCTTC.

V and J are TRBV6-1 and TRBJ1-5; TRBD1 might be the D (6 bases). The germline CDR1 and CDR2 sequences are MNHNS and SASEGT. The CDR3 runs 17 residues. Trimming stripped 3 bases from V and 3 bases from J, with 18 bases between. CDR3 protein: CASSEWSRGGYNQPQHF. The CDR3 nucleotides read TGTGCCAGCAGTGAGTGGTCCAGGGGAGGGTACAATCAGCCCCAGCATTTT.

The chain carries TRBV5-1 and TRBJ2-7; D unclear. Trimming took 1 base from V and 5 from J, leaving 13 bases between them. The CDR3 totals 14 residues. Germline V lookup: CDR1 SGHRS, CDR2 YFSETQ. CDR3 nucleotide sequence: TGCGCCAGCAGCTTGAATGGCGGACCCAACGAGCAGTACTTC. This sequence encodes CASSLNGGPNEQYF.

CDR3 protein: CASSVGAATDTQYF. The CDR3 bases are TGTGCCAGCAGCGTAGGGGCGGCCACAGATACGCAGTATTTT. V usage is TRBV9 and J usage is TRBJ2-3; no firm D call. V lost 0 bases and J lost 2, with 7 bases in between. Germline V gene sequence: CDR1 SGDLS, CDR2 YYNGEE. The CDR3 consists of 14 residues. The variable domain in full, with the rest retrieved from reference TRBV9 and TRBJ2-3, is DSGVTQTPKHLITATGQRVTLRCSPRSGDLSVYWYQQSLDQGLQFLIQYYNGEERAKGNILERFSAQQFPDLHSELNLSSLELGDSALYFCASSVGAATDTQYFGPGTRLTVL.

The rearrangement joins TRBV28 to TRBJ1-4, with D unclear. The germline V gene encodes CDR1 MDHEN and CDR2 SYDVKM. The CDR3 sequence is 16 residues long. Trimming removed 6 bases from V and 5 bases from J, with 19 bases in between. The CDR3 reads CASRPLRAGSNEKLFF. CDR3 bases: TGTGCCAGCAGGCCCCTGCGTGCGGGCTCGAATGAAAAACTGTTTTTT.

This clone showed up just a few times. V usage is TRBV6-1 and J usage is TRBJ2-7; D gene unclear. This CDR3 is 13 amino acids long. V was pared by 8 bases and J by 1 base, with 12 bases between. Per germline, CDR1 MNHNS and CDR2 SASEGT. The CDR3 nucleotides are TGTGCCAGCCGAGCTGGCCTTTCCTACGAGCAGTACTTC. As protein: CASRAGLSYEQYF.

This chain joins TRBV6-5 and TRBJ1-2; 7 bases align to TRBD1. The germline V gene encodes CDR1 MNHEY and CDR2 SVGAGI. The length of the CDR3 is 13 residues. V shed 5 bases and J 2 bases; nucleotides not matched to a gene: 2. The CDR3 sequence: CASSPTGNYGYTF. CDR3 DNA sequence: TGTGCCAGCAGTCCGACAGGGAACTATGGCTACACCTTC.

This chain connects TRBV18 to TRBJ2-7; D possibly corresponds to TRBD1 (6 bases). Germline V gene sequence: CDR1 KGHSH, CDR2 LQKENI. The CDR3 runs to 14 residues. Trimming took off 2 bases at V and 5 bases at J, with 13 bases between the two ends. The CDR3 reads CASSPELGAHEQYF. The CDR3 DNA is TGTGCCAGCTCACCAGAGTTGGGGGCCCACGAGCAGTACTTC.

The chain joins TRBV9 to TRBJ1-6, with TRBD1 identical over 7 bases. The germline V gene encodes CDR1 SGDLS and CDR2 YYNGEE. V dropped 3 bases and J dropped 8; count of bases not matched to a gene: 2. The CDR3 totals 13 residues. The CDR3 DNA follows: TGTGCCAGCAGCGCAGGGGGTGATTCACCCCTCCACTTT. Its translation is CASSAGGDSPLHF.

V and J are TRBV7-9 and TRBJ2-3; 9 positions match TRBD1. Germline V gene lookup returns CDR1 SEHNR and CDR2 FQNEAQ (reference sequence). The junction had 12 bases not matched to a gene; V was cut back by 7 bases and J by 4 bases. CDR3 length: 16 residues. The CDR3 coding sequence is TGTGCCAGCACCTCACCTGGACAGGGGATTTCAGATACGCAGTATTTT. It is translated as CASTSPGQGISDTQYF.

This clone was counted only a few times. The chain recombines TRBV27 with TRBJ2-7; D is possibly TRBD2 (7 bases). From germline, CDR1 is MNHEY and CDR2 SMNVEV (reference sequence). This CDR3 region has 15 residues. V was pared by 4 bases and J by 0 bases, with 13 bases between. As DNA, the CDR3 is TGTGCCAGCAGTTCCGGGGGGCTAAGCTCCTACGAGCAGTACTTC. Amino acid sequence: CASSSGGLSSYEQYF.